The 7 T cell receptor beta chains given below trace back to one sample, sequenced in a study of blood T cell repertoires in COVID-19 (dated by TCRdb to 2020 to 2021). The receptor library was made with the immunoSEQ multiplex PCR assay. Held by TCRdb, this immuneACCESS table contains in-frame sequences only and omits some clones. Under half of the omission traces to an unresolved V gene where checked; the cause of the rest is unknown. The sample table shows 95,000 to 150,000 clones, and about 78% are seen once. The top ten clones comprise about 2.1% of the sample. Sequences were obtained from peripheral blood. The receptors come from a man aged 70-80 years with acute or convalescent COVID-19.

J is TRBJ2-5 and V is TRBV25-1; TRBD2 matches 9 bases. The germline gives CDR1 MGHDK, CDR2 SYGVNS. The ends lost 1 base at V and 5 bases at J; junction bases unmatched: 5. CDR3 length: 15 residues. The DNA of the CDR3 is TGTGCCAGCAGTGAATCTGCGGGGGGGCTCGAGACCCAGTACTTC. Translating it yields CASSESAGGLETQYF.

The chain couples TRBV7-9 to TRBJ1-1; D possibly corresponds to TRBD1 (5 bases). CDR1 is SEHNR, CDR2 FQNEAQ, per germline (reference sequence). This CDR3 region has 14 residues. The V end lost 6 bases, the J end lost 5 bases, and 16 bases lay between the germline ends. Here the CDR3 reads CASSYQQGGTEAFF. CDR3 in DNA: TGTGCCAGCAGTTATCAGCAGGGAGGGACTGAAGCTTTCTTT.

CDR3 amino acids: CATSRTRQGYGYTF. CDR3 nucleotide sequence: TGTGCCACCAGCAGAACGCGCCAGGGCTATGGCTACACCTTC. This sequence joins TRBV15 and TRBJ1-2; the D gene is possibly TRBD1 (5 bases). The CDR3 is made up of 14 amino acids. CDR1 is LNHNV, CDR2 YYDKDF, per germline (reference sequence). V was pared by 2 bases and J by 4 bases, with 11 bases between. The full variable domain, rest sourced from reference TRBV15 and TRBJ1-2, is DAMVIQNPRYQVTQFGKPVTLSCSQTLNHNVMYWYQQKSSQAPKLLFHYYDKDFNNEADTPDNFQSRRPNTSFCFLDIRSPGLGDTAMYLCATSRTRQGYGYTFGSGTRLTVV.

The genes are TRBV7-3 and TRBJ2-5, with D tentatively TRBD2 (5 bases). CDR3 length: 13 residues. Trimming left V 8 bases short and J 1 base short, with 11 bases between. CDR1 SGHTA and CDR2 FQGTGA come from the germline V gene. CDR3 bases: TGTGCCAGCGGAGTGGGGAGCCAAGAGACCCAGTACTTC. It yields the protein CASGVGSQETQYF.

This clone was counted once. The V gene is TRBV7-2, the J gene TRBJ2-1, with 7 bases lining up with TRBD1. The CDR3 is made up of 15 amino acids. The V gene's germline CDR1 is SGHTA and CDR2 FQGNSA. V lost 2 bases to trimming and J lost 5 bases; unmatched junction nucleotides: 6. The CDR3 sequence is CASSLMRGLNNEQFF. In DNA form, the CDR3 reads TGTGCCAGCAGCTTAATGAGGGGGCTAAACAATGAGCAGTTCTTC.

The chain combines TRBV5-1 with TRBJ1-2, with 10 bases identical to TRBD1. With 4 bases clipped from V and 3 bases from J, the junction kept 6 bases outside the gene matches. The germline CDR1 and CDR2 sequences are SGHRS and YFSETQ. CDR3 size: 15 residues. The CDR3 DNA reads as TGCGCCAGCAGCCCGGGACAGGGGATTTACTATGGCTACACCTTC. It is translated as CASSPGQGIYYGYTF.

The chain has TRBV7-2 and TRBJ1-1; D gene uncertain. Germline values: CDR1 SGHTA, CDR2 FQGNSA. Trimming removed 4 bases from V and 7 bases from J, with 13 bases in between. The CDR3 totals 13 residues. The CDR3 region is CASSYLQVGEAFF. The CDR3 nucleotides read TGTGCCAGCAGCTATCTGCAGGTTGGTGAAGCTTTCTTT.